The entry below describes one T cell receptor beta chain. The specificity of this receptor is unknown. Base quality data are lacking; no much larger clone is found one base away. From cysteine to phenylalanine, the CDR3 is 14 amino acids long. The DNA shown is the 42-base CDR3, in frame from base 1. Sequences SNHLY (CDR1) and FYNNEI (CDR2) are obtained from the germline V gene. Trimming at the junction amounts to 7 bases on V and 3 bases on J, and the germline ends lie 13 bases apart. This sample is part of a study of blood T cell repertoires in COVID-19 (dated by TCRdb to 2019 to 2021). In terms of the full investigation: Samples covering the acute and convalescent phases of COVID-19 were provided by collaborators in the United States, Italy and Spain. The prospective study material was composed of cDNA or gDNA derived from T cells, B-cell-depleted T cells, or PBMCs. The dataset comprised deeply sampled blood TCRbeta repertoires from subjects exposed to, actively infected with, or recovered from COVID-19. Samples came from the ongoing ImmuneRACE study (first 160 participants) plus 1,254 subjects from 6 global collaborators. The repertoires were released in a freely available public database intended as a resource for research on the immune response to SARS-CoV-2. HLA class I and class II types, where available, came from metadata supplied by the sample provider rather than from assay-based typing. The sample metadata nearly always contained a de-identified subject ID, COVID-19 status, age in years and sex.

TCRbeta CDR3 regions were amplified from genomic DNA by means of the immunoSEQ Assay, a bias-controlled multiplex PCR. Processing in the source paper ran as follows. The number of nucleated cells in each sample was estimated from the amplification of reference gene primers within the assay. Sequence reads were collapsed and filtered to measure the absolute abundance of every unique TCRbeta CDR3 rearrangement. Productive Simpson clonality was computed per sample as the square root of Simpson's diversity index over productive rearrangements. TCRdb carries this immuneACCESS record with in-frame sequences only. Its versions omit some clonotypes, under half of them owing to an unresolved V gene in the studies checked, with the rest unexplained. D and trimming were read from the DNA, whereas the V and J calls and clone size are those reported in that table. For this sample there are roughly 83,000 clones; around 84% appear just once. The top ten clonotypes cover roughly 8% of the sample.

Each collaborating institution followed its own protocols to collect whole blood in K2EDTA tubes. For TCRbeta analysis, collaborators shipped samples in one of three forms: frozen whole blood, isolated PBMCs, or DNA extracted from either of those sample types. The investigation overall reported the following: The amount of clinical and demographic metadata varied by source and participant and was provided uncurated.

Rearrangement joined TRBV2 to TRBJ1-5; 5 matching bases give a weak D call of TRBD1. The origin of this receptor is an elderly man with active or convalescent COVID-19. The sequenced material came from peripheral blood. The nucleotide sequence reads as follows: TGTGCCAGCACCCCAACAGGTACCAATCAGCCCCAGCATTTT. Translated, this gives CASTPTGTNQPQHF.